These 23 T cell receptor beta chains came from one sample sequenced in a study of T-cell reconstitution after alpha-beta-depleted transplantation in children. Unique molecular identifiers were incorporated during preparation of the TCRbeta library. TCRdb re-called the PCR reads through MiXCR, storing one row per CDR3 protein. This sample has about 580,000 distinct CDR3 sequences, with 23% found just once. This specimen consisted of PBMCs, mostly from graft donor cells, obtained 360 days after TCRalphabeta/CD19-depleted stem cell transplant. These receptors originate from a boy in the first two years of life who had a stem cell transplant for acute myeloid leukemia, so the T cells may come from the graft donor.

This clonotype was seen a handful of times. V gene TRBV3-1 combines with J gene TRBJ2-1; 8 nucleotides match TRBD2. The CDR3 is made up of 14 amino acids. Per germline, CDR1 LGHDT and CDR2 YNNKEL (reference sequence). The J segment lost 7 bases and the V segment lost 1 base, leaving 3 bases of the junction unmatched. CDR3 loop: CASSQAGGGNEQFF. CDR3 nucleotides: TGTGCCAGCAGCCAAGCCGGGGGGGGGAATGAGCAGTTCTTC.

This clonotype came up many times. The chain uses TRBV29-1 and TRBJ2-3; 14 bases match TRBD2. Unmatched junction bases numbered 9, after V lost 6 bases and J lost 4 bases. Germline assignment: CDR1 SQVTM and CDR2 ANQGSEA. This CDR3 is 16 amino acids long. The CDR3 nucleotides are TGCAGCGTCCGGGGACTAGCGGGGGAGATTGCAGATACGCAGTATTTT. This translates into CSVRGLAGEIADTQYF.

The V call is TRBV20-1, the J call TRBJ2-7, with 8 bases fitting TRBD1. V gave up 2 bases and J gave up 5 bases; unmatched junction bases: 17. Germline V CDR1 and CDR2: DFQATT, SNEGSKA (reference sequence). This CDR3 contains 17 residues. The CDR3 region is CSARSYTGRQGAHEQYF. The CDR3 coding sequence is TGCAGTGCTAGATCCTACACGGGGCGTCAGGGGGCCCACGAGCAGTACTTC.

This clonotype was found once. A much larger clone lies one base from this, so it may be a read error. This chain links TRBV20-1 with TRBJ2-1; D may be TRBD1 (5 bases). This CDR3 comprises 15 residues. Germline CDR1 and CDR2: DFQATT and SNEGSKA (reference sequence). For the CDR3, the DNA is TGCTGTGCCCGACAGCCCGCTCCGCCCTACAATGAGCAGTTCTTC. This encodes CCARQPAPPYNEQFF.

The CDR3 nucleotides read TGTGCCAGCAGCTCCACTTATATAGCGGGGGTAAACAATGAGCAGTTCTTC. Translating gives CASSSTYIAGVNNEQFF. The chain has TRBV7-3 and TRBJ2-1, with 9 bases identical to TRBD2. Germline trimming cut 4 bases from V and 5 bases from J; bases unmatched to any gene: 12. CDR1 and CDR2 from the germline V gene are SGHTA and FQGTGA. This CDR3 has 17 amino acids.

The chain has TRBV28 and TRBJ1-6, with D unclear. The CDR3 consists of 15 residues. Germline CDR1 is MDHEN and CDR2 is SYDVKM. V shed 3 bases and J shed 7 bases, with 13 bases lying between them. The CDR3 spells CASSLFTGANSPLHF. CDR3 nucleotide sequence: TGTGCCAGCAGTTTGTTCACCGGCGCGAATTCACCCCTCCACTTT. The variable domain in full, with the rest retrieved from reference TRBV28 and TRBJ1-6, is DVKVTQSSRYLVKRTGEKVFLECVQDMDHENMFWYRQDPGLGLRLIYFSYDVKMKEKGDIPEGYSVSREKKERFSLILESASTNQTSMYLCASSLFTGANSPLHFGNGTRLTVT.

Here the CDR3 reads CSADWTVEYRGYTF. CDR3 DNA: TGCAGTGCCGACTGGACGGTGGAATATAGGGGCTACACCTTC. V and J are TRBV20-1 and TRBJ1-2; D is unclear. V lost 6 bases, J lost 8 bases, and 22 bases lay in between. Germline CDR1 reads DFQATT; CDR2 reads SNEGSKA (reference sequence). CDR3 size: 14 residues.

This clonotype was seen a handful of times. J is TRBJ2-7 and V is TRBV10-3; D ambiguous. This CDR3 region has 16 residues. Germline V gene lookup returns CDR1 ENHRY and CDR2 SYGVKD. Trimming stripped 8 bases from V and 0 bases from J, with 20 bases between. This CDR3 reads CAIAKLGGPSSYEQYF. For the CDR3, the DNA is TGTGCCATCGCGAAGCTCGGCGGACCCAGCTCCTACGAGCAGTACTTC.

The V gene is TRBV5-1, the J gene TRBJ2-3; 7 bases line up with TRBD1. The CDR3 extends over 17 amino acids. CDR1 and CDR2 (germline): SGHRS, YFSETQ. The junction had 12 bases not matched to a gene; V was cut back by 5 bases and J by 0 bases. DNA of the CDR3: TGCGCCAGCAGTGCCGGTGACAGGGTTTCTAGCACAGATACGCAGTATTTT. It encodes CASSAGDRVSSTDTQYF.

There are many counts of this clonotype. The V and J genes are TRBV28 and TRBJ1-5; no firm D call. Germline CDR1 and CDR2: MDHEN and SYDVKM. This CDR3 is built from 13 residues. V dropped 8 bases and J dropped 1 base, with 9 bases sitting between them. CDR3 sequence reads: CASDKGSNQPQHF. The DNA for the CDR3 is TGTGCCAGCGATAAAGGGAGCAATCAGCCCCAGCATTTT.

The chain's CDR3 is CASSPTGGSRTDTQYF. CDR3 nucleotide sequence: TGTGCCAGCAGTCCGACAGGGGGCAGTAGGACAGATACGCAGTATTTT. The genes are TRBV28 and TRBJ2-3, with TRBD1 identical over 10 bases. CDR3 length: 16 residues. Germline CDR1 is MDHEN and CDR2 is SYDVKM. Trimming cost V 5 bases and J 3 bases; bases outside gene matches: 8.

The V gene is TRBV29-1, the J gene TRBJ1-2; D unclear. The V gene lost 2 bases and the J gene lost 0 bases, with 10 bases spanning the gap. This CDR3 region has 14 residues. In germline, CDR1 is SQVTM, CDR2 ANQGSEA. CDR3 nucleotide sequence: TGCAGCGTTGAATCGAGTTACCCTAACTATGGCTACACCTTC. Translating gives CSVESSYPNYGYTF.

This clonotype appeared a single time. V and J are TRBV20-1 and TRBJ1-1, with D hard to call. This CDR3 contains 12 residues. The germline gives CDR1 DFQATT, CDR2 SNEGSKA (reference sequence). In DNA, the CDR3 is TGCAGCTTCTCGGGCCGGGCTACGGGCGCTTTCTTT. It is translated as CSFSGRATGAFF.

This clonotype was counted many times. The chain combines TRBV6-2 or TRBV6-3 with TRBJ2-1; either TRBD1 or TRBD2 may fit D (5 bases each). Germline loops: CDR1 MNHEY, CDR2 SVGEGT. V lost 8 bases to trimming and J lost 6 bases, with 14 bases between them. The CDR3 loop spans 13 amino acids. CDR3 residues: CASGRGAGNEQFF. The CDR3 DNA reads as TGTGCCAGCGGGAGAGGGGCCGGCAATGAGCAGTTCTTC.

This clonotype turned up a few times. The chain carries TRBV5-1 and TRBJ2-1; the D gene is possibly TRBD2 (6 bases). Trimming cost V 6 bases and J 4 bases, with 11 bases left between them. The CDR3 consists of 13 residues. Germline V lookup: CDR1 SGHRS, CDR2 YFSETQ. The CDR3 spells CASTETRYNEQFF. The CDR3 region has the DNA TGCGCCAGCACCGAGACTAGGTACAATGAGCAGTTCTTC. The whole variable domain, filled in from reference TRBV5-1 and TRBJ2-1, reads KAGVTQTPRYLIKTRGQQVTLSCSPISGHRSVSWYQQTPGQGLQFLFEYFSETQRNKGNFPGRFSGRQFSNSRSEMNVSTLELGDSALYLCASTETRYNEQFFGPGTRLTVL.

In its sample, this clonotype was seen a few times. The CDR3 loop is CASSQVGQPFYGYTF. Written as DNA, the CDR3 is TGCGCCAGCAGCCAAGTAGGACAGCCCTTCTATGGCTACACCTTC. V and J are TRBV4-1 and TRBJ1-2; TRBD1 is a possible D gene (6 bases). CDR1 MGHRA and CDR2 YSYEKL come from the germline V gene. Trimming shortened V by 1 base and J by 4 bases, and 13 bases separated the two germline ends. The CDR3 runs 15 residues.

This clonotype appeared a few times. This rearrangement joins TRBV29-1 to TRBJ1-1; 8 bases align to TRBD1. J lost 0 bases, V lost 7 bases, and 10 bases had no gene match. CDR1 is SQVTM and CDR2 is ANQGSEA in the germline V gene. The CDR3 spans 15 residues. The CDR3 nucleotides are TGCAGCGGGACAGGGAAACACTCGATGAACACTGAAGCTTTCTTT. Protein product: CSGTGKHSMNTEAFF.

This clonotype was seen many times. The chain is built from TRBV20-1 and TRBJ2-4, with TRBD2 matching over 15 bases. After removal of 4 bases from V and 0 bases from J, the junction contained 4 bases not matched to a gene. The CDR3 extends over 17 amino acids. From germline, CDR1 is DFQATT and CDR2 SNEGSKA (reference sequence). CDR3 in amino acids: CSAMGLAGGLAKNIQYF. In DNA form, the CDR3 reads TGCAGTGCTATGGGACTAGCGGGGGGTCTAGCCAAAAACATTCAGTACTTC.

The rearrangement links TRBV7-9 to TRBJ1-1; D remains unclear. V dropped 2 bases and J dropped 5 bases, with 12 bases sitting between them. The germline gives CDR1 SEHNR, CDR2 FQNEAQ (reference sequence). This CDR3 region has 14 residues. The CDR3 is CASSLIRQGTEAFF. The CDR3 nucleotides read TGTGCCAGCAGCTTAATACGGCAAGGGACTGAAGCTTTCTTT.

The CDR3 loop reads CASSPIAGGMGNEQFF. CDR3 DNA: TGTGCCAGCAGTCCAATAGCGGGGGGAATGGGGAATGAGCAGTTCTTC. The chain is built from TRBV27 and TRBJ2-1; 10 bases agree with TRBD2. The CDR3 runs to 16 residues. V gave up 5 bases and J gave up 7 bases; unmatched junction bases: 11. Germline V gene lookup returns CDR1 MNHEY and CDR2 SMNVEV (reference sequence).

This sequence joins TRBV12-3 or TRBV12-4 and TRBJ2-7; possibly TRBD2 for D (6 bases). The length of the CDR3 is 14 residues. V lost 3 bases and J lost 3, with 12 bases in between. The DNA of the CDR3 is TGTGCCAGCAGTTTGACGGGGGTTCTCTACGAGCAGTACGTC. This encodes CASSLTGVLYEQYV.

This clonotype was observed many times. The chain employs TRBV20-1 and TRBJ1-4, with TRBD1 matching over 7 bases. This CDR3 has 14 amino acids. In germline, CDR1 is DFQATT, CDR2 SNEGSKA (reference sequence). V dropped 5 bases and J dropped 10; count of bases not matched to a gene: 13. CDR3 coding DNA: TGCAGTGCTCCTAACCGACAGGGAGGAAGAAAACTGTTTTTT. Its translation is CSAPNRQGGRKLFF.

The genes are TRBV20-1 and TRBJ2-7, with D perhaps being TRBD1 or TRBD2 (6 bases each). CDR1 is DFQATT, CDR2 SNEGSKA, per germline (reference sequence). Trimming took 3 bases from V and 2 from J, leaving 17 bases between them. This CDR3 spans 15 amino acids. The CDR3 DNA reads TGCAGTGCTAGTTTGCCCTTGGGGGGCCCCTACGAGCAGTACTTC. It specifies CSASLPLGGPYEQYF.